This T cell receptor (beta chain) was obtained from a study of blood T cell repertoires in COVID-19. The overall study: Nucleic acid was either cDNA or gDNA, and it came from T cells, B-cell-depleted T cells, or PBMCs.

CDR1 is LNHDA and CDR2 is SQIVND in the germline V gene (reference sequence). The ends lost 7 bases at V and 7 bases at J; junction bases unmatched: 9. CDR3 length equals 14 residues. Clones were read by immunoSEQ multiplex PCR, and TCRdb kept only the in-frame ones, dropping some. The table shows roughly 160,000 clones, with roughly 84% occurring only once. This clone was recorded once. Sequencing was carried out using peripheral blood. V usage is TRBV19 and J usage is TRBJ2-2; 7 bases align to TRBD2. This TCR derives from a man between 50 and 59 years old with active or convalescent COVID-19. In DNA, the CDR3 is TGTGCCAGTACCAGGACTAGAAGGGGCGGGGAGCTGTTTTTT. It codes for CASTRTRRGGELFF.